These 23 T cell receptor beta chains were all obtained from the same sample, sequenced in a study of synovial regulatory T cells in juvenile arthritis. Clones were sequenced by immunoSEQ multiplex PCR, and TCRdb holds only the in-frame ones, with some missing. The record lists about 9,600 clones, of which the ten most abundant hold roughly 2%. The material sequenced was Treg cells from blood. The subset here: remaining (HLA-DR-negative) circulating blood Treg cells. Receptor source: a donor aged 2-35 years with juvenile idiopathic arthritis.

The gene calls are TRBV15 and TRBJ2-3; the D call from TCRdb, TRBD2, cannot be confirmed without DNA. CDR3 length: 16 amino acids. Only the protein is available. Germline V gene sequence: CDR1 LNHNV, CDR2 YYDKDF (reference sequence). This CDR3 is CATSRDTLAGVLTQYF.

The V and J genes are TRBV7-8 and TRBJ2-2; TCRdb calls TRBD2, which cannot be checked without DNA. The CDR3 sequence is 15 residues long. Only the protein sequence is given. Germline CDR1 reads SGHVS; CDR2 reads FQNEAQ. The CDR3 is CASSLASEGTGELFF.

The genes are TRBV10-3 and TRBJ1-2. This CDR3 is 13 amino acids long. The DNA is not on file. Looked up from germline, CDR1 is ENHRY and CDR2 is SYGVKD. The CDR3 region is CAISNPGTTGYTF.

This chain's CDR3 is CASSRRGLASYGANVLTF. V and J are TRBV5-6 and TRBJ2-6; TCRdb outputs TRBD2, but without DNA this stays unchecked. The germline CDR1 and CDR2 sequences are SGHDT and YYEEEE. CDR3 length equals 18 residues. Only the protein is on record.

This chain joins TRBV7-8 and TRBJ1-2. The CDR3 contains 14 residues. No DNA is listed. The V gene's germline CDR1 is SGHVS and CDR2 FQNEAQ. The CDR3 region is CASSLRRGDWSYTF.

V usage is TRBV5-8 and J usage is TRBJ1-6. CDR1 is SGHTS, CDR2 YDEGEE, per germline. This CDR3 spans 14 amino acids. No DNA appears here. The chain's CDR3 is CASREYSYNSPLHF. Combining the CDR3 with reference TRBV5-8 and TRBJ1-6 gives the whole variable domain EAGVTQSPTHLIKTRGQQATLRCSPISGHTSVYWYQQALGLGLQFLLWYDEGEERNRGNFPPRFSGRQFPNYSSELNVNALELEDSALYLCASREYSYNSPLHFGNGTRLTVT.

Measured by frequency, this clone is medium-sized (0.01 to 0.1%). The chain uses TRBV18 and TRBJ2-7; TCRdb's D call of TRBD2 is untestable without DNA. The CDR3 sequence is 15 residues long. DNA is not on record. In germline, CDR1 is KGHSH, CDR2 LQKENI. The CDR3 sequence: CASSPRGGFSYEQYF.

The J gene is TRBJ1-1, the V gene TRBV7-2. This CDR3 is built from 16 residues. No DNA appears here. CDR1 SGHTA and CDR2 FQGNSA come from the germline V gene. The CDR3: CASRQTSGRLRAEAFF. Looking up the rest from reference TRBV7-2 and TRBJ1-1 gives the full variable domain: GAGVSQSPSNKVTEKGKDVELRCDPISGHTALYWYRQSLGQGLEFLIYFQGNSAPDKSGLPSDRFSAERTGGSVSTLTIQRTQQEDSAVYLCASRQTSGRLRAEAFFGQGTRLTVV.

This clone counts as medium-sized (0.01 to 0.1%) by frequency. V usage is TRBV5-1 and J usage is TRBJ1-4; the TCRdb D gene call, TRBD1, has no DNA to confirm it. Germline V gene data show CDR1 as SGHRS and CDR2 as YFSETQ. The CDR3 runs to 15 residues. Only the protein is available. CDR3 sequence: CASSLGAGGREKLFF.

The chain couples TRBV15 to TRBJ2-4; TCRdb's assignment of TRBD2 cannot be checked, as there is no DNA. The CDR3 extends over 13 amino acids. The coding DNA is unavailable. From germline, CDR1 is LNHNV and CDR2 YYDKDF (reference sequence). CDR3 residues: CATSRGTSSIQYF.

The chain couples TRBV7-3 to TRBJ2-1; TCRdb proposes TRBD2, but this gene call is untestable without DNA. The CDR3 totals 15 residues. The nucleotide record is missing. Germline V CDR1 and CDR2: SGHTA, FQGTGA. CDR3 amino acids: CASSFGTSLPNEQFF.

Measured by frequency, this clone is medium-sized. This CDR3 reads CAISESVDEQYF. The chain uses TRBV10-3 and TRBJ2-7. Germline assignment: CDR1 ENHRY and CDR2 SYGVKD. CDR3 length: 12 residues. No DNA sequence is on record.

The chain links TRBV18 to TRBJ2-7; the TCRdb call, TRBD1, lacks DNA for checking. This CDR3 contains 15 residues. DNA was not recorded. The germline V gene encodes CDR1 KGHSH and CDR2 LQKENI. This CDR3 is CASSPTDRPNYEQYF.

The chain has TRBV28 and TRBJ1-5; the D call from TCRdb, TRBD1, cannot be confirmed without DNA. CDR3 length equals 12 residues. Nucleotide data are not available. Germline V lookup: CDR1 MDHEN, CDR2 SYDVKM. CDR3 sequence reads: CATTGTPQPQHF.

The rearrangement links TRBV20-1 to TRBJ2-2; lacking DNA, the TRBD2 call made by TCRdb goes unchecked. Germline V gene sequence: CDR1 DFQATT, CDR2 SNEGSKA (reference sequence). This CDR3 has 11 amino acids. No DNA appears here. This CDR3 is CSATGVGELFF.

This clone is classed as medium-sized by frequency. This chain links TRBV19 with TRBJ1-3. Germline CDR1 and CDR2: LNHDA and SQIVND (reference sequence). The CDR3 has 13 residues. A DNA sequence was not provided. The CDR3 region is CASSGFSGNTIYF. The full variable domain, completed using reference TRBV19 and TRBJ1-3, is DGGITQSPKYLFRKEGQNVTLSCEQNLNHDAMYWYRQDPGQGLRLIYYSQIVNDFQKGDIAEGYSVSREKKESFPLTVTSAQKNPTAFYLCASSGFSGNTIYFGEGSWLTVV.

This chain links TRBV7-9 with TRBJ2-3; there is no DNA to check the TCRdb D call of TRBD2. The V gene's germline CDR1 is SEHNR and CDR2 FQNEAQ (reference sequence). This CDR3 spans 19 amino acids. No DNA appears here. This CDR3 reads CASSHSGGGGSTLTDTQYF.

This rearrangement joins TRBV27 to TRBJ2-3; TCRdb designates TRBD1, a call that cannot be tested without DNA. In germline, CDR1 is MNHEY, CDR2 SMNVEV (reference sequence). The CDR3 sequence is 17 residues long. The protein alone is recorded here. CDR3 residues: CASSLVIRVGYTDTQYF.

The chain couples TRBV6-6 to TRBJ2-1; the TCRdb call, TRBD2, lacks DNA for checking. The CDR3 length is 12 residues. No DNA appears here. Germline assignment: CDR1 MNHNY and CDR2 SVGAGI (reference sequence). The CDR3 loop reads CASSPIAGAGFF.

The chain recombines TRBV11-2 with TRBJ1-4. Germline-derived CDR1 and CDR2 are SGHAT and FQNNGV. The CDR3 has 13 residues. No nucleotide data were recorded. The CDR3 protein is CASSPSRGGKLFF. Based on the CDR3 plus reference TRBV11-2 and TRBJ1-4, the full variable domain is EAGVAQSPRYKIIEKRQSVAFWCNPISGHATLYWYQQILGQGPKLLIQFQNNGVVDDSQLPKDRFSAERLKGVDSTLKIQPAKLEDSAVYLCASSPSRGGKLFFGSGTQLSVL.

V and J are TRBV5-1 and TRBJ1-2. Per the germline V gene, CDR1 is SGHRS and CDR2 is YFSETQ. The length of the CDR3 is 13 residues. The DNA is not on file. CDR3: CASSLASGFGYTF.

The chain joins TRBV5-1 to TRBJ2-2; absent DNA, TCRdb's TRBD2 call cannot be checked. Germline CDR1 is SGHRS and CDR2 is YFSETQ. The CDR3 loop spans 15 amino acids. No DNA was logged. The CDR3 sequence: CASSAGLASTGELFF. Supplemented by reference TRBV5-1 and TRBJ2-2, the full variable domain reads KAGVTQTPRYLIKTRGQQVTLSCSPISGHRSVSWYQQTPGQGLQFLFEYFSETQRNKGNFPGRFSGRQFSNSRSEMNVSTLELGDSALYLCASSAGLASTGELFFGEGSRLTVL.

The chain employs TRBV4-1 and TRBJ2-1; TCRdb proposes TRBD1, but this gene call is untestable without DNA. Germline V lookup: CDR1 MGHRA, CDR2 YSYEKL. The CDR3 consists of 15 residues. The coding DNA is unavailable. The CDR3 loop reads CASSLTGGFYNEQFF.